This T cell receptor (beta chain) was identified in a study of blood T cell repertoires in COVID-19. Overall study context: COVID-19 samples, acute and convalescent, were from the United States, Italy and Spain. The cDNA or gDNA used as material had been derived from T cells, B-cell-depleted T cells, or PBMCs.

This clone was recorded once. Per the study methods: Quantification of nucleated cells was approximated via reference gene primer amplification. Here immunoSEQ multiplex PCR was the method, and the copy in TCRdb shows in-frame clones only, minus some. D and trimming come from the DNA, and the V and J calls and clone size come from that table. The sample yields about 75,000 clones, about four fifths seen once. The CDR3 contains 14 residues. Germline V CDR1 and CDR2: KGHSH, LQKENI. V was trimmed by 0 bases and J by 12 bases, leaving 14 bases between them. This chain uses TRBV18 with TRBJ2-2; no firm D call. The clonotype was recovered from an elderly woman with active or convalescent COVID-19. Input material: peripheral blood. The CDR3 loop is CASSPPIQLRKLFF. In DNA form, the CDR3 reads TGTGCCAGCTCACCACCGATACAGTTAAGGAAGCTGTTTTTT.